The 24 T cell receptor beta chains listed next were all sequenced from one sample in a study of shared T cell receptors in the human thymus (dated by TCRdb to the early 2020s). The receptor library was made with the immunoSEQ multiplex PCR assay. Sourced from immuneACCESS, this table was stored by TCRdb with only in-frame sequences that have V and J called. A share of the clones is absent; for the studies checked, an unresolved V gene accounts for under half, and the remainder has no known explanation. The sample includes hundreds of thousands of clones, with over 75% observed a single time. 0.0095% to 0.012% of the sample lies in the top ten. This same sample was also part of a study on human thymus T cells.

Sample: thymocytes. These receptors were collected from a boy younger than two with a congenital heart defect. Donor details come from another sample of the same person, matched by shared clones.

V and J are TRBV19 and TRBJ1-2; D perhaps matches TRBD1 (5 bases). Trimming removed 3 bases at V and 6 bases at J, with 23 bases between. The CDR3 spans 17 residues. CDR1 and CDR2 from the germline V gene are LNHDA and SQIVND (reference sequence). The CDR3 reads CASSIPFSDKERNGYTF. The CDR3 DNA follows: TGTGCCAGTAGTATCCCTTTTTCGGACAAGGAAAGGAATGGCTACACCTTC.

J is TRBJ1-3 and V is TRBV7-2; no definite D call. V was shortened by 0 bases and J by 0 bases, with 9 bases between the two germline ends. This CDR3 is built from 16 residues. CDR1 and CDR2 from the germline V gene are SGHTA and FQGNSA. The CDR3 sequence: CASSLAGRNSGNTIYF. CDR3 bases: TGTGCCAGCAGCTTAGCGGGCAGGAACTCTGGAAACACCATATATTTT.

The chain uses TRBV12-5 and TRBJ2-1; TRBD2 agrees at 12 bases. Trimming removed 10 bases from V and 0 bases from J; junction bases left unmatched: 13. CDR1 is LGHNT, CDR2 FRNRAP, per germline. The CDR3 runs 18 residues. CDR3 region: CATHQRTSGTPSYNEQFF. The CDR3 DNA is TGTGCTACCCACCAAAGGACTAGCGGGACACCCTCCTACAATGAGCAGTTCTTC.

The V call is TRBV7-9, the J call TRBJ1-3; unclear D gene. Between the trimmed V and J ends, which lost 5 bases and 11 bases, there was a span of 22 bases. The germline CDR1 and CDR2 sequences are SEHNR and FQNEAQ (reference sequence). There are 15 residues in the CDR3. The CDR3 DNA reads TGTGCCAGCAGCCCCCTCAGACTCAAACTGAGGGCCATATATTTT. This sequence encodes CASSPLRLKLRAIYF.

The chain joins TRBV10-3 to TRBJ2-7, with D possibly matching TRBD1 (6 bases). Trimming took off 0 bases at V and 1 base at J, with 10 bases between the two ends. CDR1 is ENHRY, CDR2 SYGVKD, per germline. This CDR3 contains 15 residues. The CDR3 nucleotides are TGTGCCATCAGTGAGTCTGAACAGGGTTCCTACGAGCAGTACTTC. This sequence encodes CAISESEQGSYEQYF.

The chain carries TRBV14 and TRBJ1-4; D is possibly TRBD1 (6 bases). This CDR3 spans 16 amino acids. Per germline, CDR1 SGHDN and CDR2 FVKESK. Trimming pared 0 bases from V and 8 bases from J, leaving 16 bases between. CDR3 sequence: CASSQDRGGDHEKLFF. The CDR3, as DNA: TGTGCCAGCAGCCAAGATCGAGGGGGGGACCACGAAAAACTGTTTTTT.

The table lists this clone with a count of one. This sequence joins TRBV2 and TRBJ2-5; D possibly corresponds to TRBD1 (6 bases). This CDR3 has 17 amino acids. Deletions cut 0 bases from V and 7 bases from J, with 21 bases between. Germline V gene sequence: CDR1 SNHLY, CDR2 FYNNEI. In nucleotides, the CDR3 is TGTGCCAGCAGTGAAGCGCAGGGGACATCTCGGGGATGGACCCAGTACTTC. It is translated as CASSEAQGTSRGWTQYF.

This chain connects TRBV28 to TRBJ1-5; TRBD1 aligns across 8 bases. CDR3 size: 17 residues. Per germline, CDR1 MDHEN and CDR2 SYDVKM. J gave up 0 bases and V 6 bases, and 10 bases lay outside the gene matches. Here the CDR3 reads CASSRDRGGYSNQPQHF. In DNA, the CDR3 is TGTGCCAGCAGCCGTGACAGGGGAGGATATAGCAATCAGCCCCAGCATTTT.

The chain combines TRBV11-3 with TRBJ2-7; TRBD2 matches at 10 bases. CDR3 length: 14 residues. With 5 bases clipped from V and 3 bases from J, the junction kept 4 bases outside the gene matches. Germline V lookup: CDR1 SGHNT, CDR2 YENEEA. CDR3 in amino acids: CASSPSGRYYEQYF. CDR3 in DNA: TGTGCCAGCAGCCCTAGCGGGAGATACTACGAGCAGTACTTC.

V usage is TRBV28 and J usage is TRBJ2-5; TRBD1 aligns across 9 bases. The J call may be wrong; the DNA end is better matched by TRBJ2-7. This CDR3 spans 18 amino acids. CDR1 and CDR2 from the germline V gene are MDHEN and SYDVKM. This CDR3 is CASSFGDRVRDFSYEQYF. CDR3 DNA: TGTGCCAGCAGTTTTGGGGACAGGGTAAGGGACTTCTCCTACGAGCAGTACTTC.

The J gene is TRBJ2-1, the V gene TRBV6-1; possibly TRBD1 for D (5 bases). The CDR3 runs to 13 residues. V dropped 3 bases and J dropped 6 bases, with 9 bases sitting between them. The germline gives CDR1 MNHNS, CDR2 SASEGT. The CDR3 region is CASSDQGPNEQFF. CDR3 bases: TGTGCCAGCAGTGACCAGGGTCCCAATGAGCAGTTCTTC.

Points on this clone: Other DNA sequences within the sample encode an identical CDR3. V usage is TRBV4-3 and J usage is TRBJ2-2, with 8 bases matching TRBD2. This CDR3 region has 15 residues. Trimming removed 4 bases from V and 0 bases from J; junction bases left unmatched: 1. Germline V gene lookup returns CDR1 LGHNA and CDR2 YSLEER. The CDR3 coding sequence is TGCGCCAGCAGCCCACTAGCGGCGAACACCGGGGAGCTGTTTTTT. Its translation is CASSPLAANTGELFF.

The J gene is TRBJ2-1, the V gene TRBV28; 13 nucleotides align to TRBD2. Germline-derived CDR1 and CDR2 are MDHEN and SYDVKM. The length of the CDR3 is 17 residues. V shed 2 bases, J shed 8 bases, and the junction held 9 bases outside the gene matches. CDR3 in amino acids: CASSLVRTSGRGDEQFF. The CDR3 coding sequence is TGTGCCAGCAGTTTAGTGCGGACTAGCGGGAGAGGCGATGAGCAGTTCTTC.

V and J are TRBV20-1 and TRBJ2-1, with no clear D. The CDR3 has 10 amino acids. Germline values: CDR1 DFQATT, CDR2 SNEGSKA (reference sequence). Trimming took 4 bases from V and 8 from J, leaving 6 bases between them. The CDR3 coding sequence is TGCAGTGCTATTTTCGATGAGCAGTTCTTC. Encoded protein: CSAIFDEQFF.

This chain uses TRBV5-1 with TRBJ2-1, with 10 bases that match TRBD2. V was pared by 2 bases and J by 8 bases, with 13 bases of the junction left unmatched. There are 17 residues in the CDR3. Germline V CDR1 and CDR2: SGHRS, YFSETQ. CDR3 amino acids: CASSFRSGRCFFDEQFF. The CDR3 nucleotides read TGCGCCAGCAGCTTTCGTAGCGGGAGGTGCTTCTTCGATGAGCAGTTCTTC.

The rearrangement uses TRBV29-1 and TRBJ2-3; D might be TRBD2 (6 bases). Germline V gene lookup returns CDR1 SQVTM and CDR2 ANQGSEA. The CDR3 is 16 residues long. Trimming cost V 0 bases and J 2 bases, with 15 bases left between them. The CDR3 loop reads CSVEDFRGSHTDTQYF. The CDR3 DNA reads as TGCAGCGTTGAAGACTTCCGGGGGTCCCACACAGATACGCAGTATTTT.

This clone showed up just a few times. CDR3 sequence (DNA): TGTGCCAGCAGTTCAGGGACAGTGAACTACGAGCAGTACTTC. This codes for CASSSGTVNYEQYF. The chain combines TRBV28 with TRBJ2-7; 7 bases map to TRBD1. The CDR3 contains 14 residues. The J segment lost 3 bases and the V segment lost 4 bases, leaving 6 bases of the junction unmatched. Germline V gene sequence: CDR1 MDHEN, CDR2 SYDVKM.

J is TRBJ2-7 and V is TRBV27; 8 bases fit TRBD1. V dropped 7 bases and J dropped 2; count of bases not matched to a gene: 7. Germline CDR1 reads MNHEY; CDR2 reads SMNVEV (reference sequence). This CDR3 has 14 amino acids. The CDR3 loop reads CASTRQGRPYEQYF. The CDR3 DNA is TGTGCCAGCACTCGACAGGGGCGGCCCTACGAGCAGTACTTC.

This clone appeared once. The chain joins TRBV30 to TRBJ2-1; maybe TRBD2 (6 bases). Trimming pared 2 bases from V and 8 bases from J, leaving 22 bases between. The length of the CDR3 is 16 residues. Looked up from germline, CDR1 is GTSNPN and CDR2 is SVGIG (reference sequence). The CDR3 region has the DNA TGTGCCTGGAGTTCGGGAGCCGGGACTCCAACCGATGAGCAGTTCTTC. Encoded protein: CAWSSGAGTPTDEQFF.

V is TRBV4-1 and J is TRBJ2-1, with D perhaps TRBD1 (10 bases). The CDR3 extends over 20 amino acids. From germline, CDR1 is MGHRA and CDR2 YSYEKL. V was trimmed by 4 bases and J by 6 bases, leaving 31 bases between them. This chain's CDR3 is CASSLGWDRGLAGDCNEQFF. Written as DNA, the CDR3 is TGCGCCAGCAGCCTTGGCTGGGACAGGGGTTTAGCGGGAGATTGCAATGAGCAGTTCTTC.

The chain recombines TRBV11-3 with TRBJ2-7; TRBD1 might be the D (6 bases). Germline CDR1 reads SGHNT; CDR2 reads YENEEA. CDR3 size: 16 residues. Trimming cost V 4 bases and J 5 bases, with 21 bases left between them. CDR3 residues: CASSSPMPQGRNEQYF. As DNA, the CDR3 is TGTGCCAGCAGCTCCCCCATGCCGCAGGGGCGGAACGAGCAGTACTTC.

The chain recombines TRBV7-9 with TRBJ1-4, with D maybe TRBD1 (6 bases). The ends were cut back, 1 base at V and 7 bases at J, with 13 bases in the middle. CDR1 and CDR2 (germline): SEHNR, FQNEAQ (reference sequence). The CDR3 length is 15 residues. The CDR3 loop reads CASSLVHRGSEKLFF. In nucleotides, the CDR3 is TGTGCCAGCAGCTTAGTTCATAGGGGGAGTGAAAAACTGTTTTTT.

CDR3 sequence: CASSLGQSFLDEQYF. In nucleotides, the CDR3 is TGTGCCAGCAGTCTCGGACAGTCCTTCCTGGACGAGCAGTACTTC. The chain uses TRBV6-6 and TRBJ2-7, with a weak D call TRBD1 (6 bases). This CDR3 is 15 amino acids long. The germline V and J ends were trimmed by 5 bases and 5 bases, with 19 bases remaining between them. Germline CDR1 is MNHNY and CDR2 is SVGAGI (reference sequence).

Only one count was recorded for this clone. This chain links TRBV5-1 with TRBJ2-7; 10 bases are a match to TRBD1. Losses at the gene ends were 0 bases for V and 5 bases for J; bases not matched to a gene: 5. CDR1 and CDR2 from the germline V gene are SGHRS and YFSETQ. This CDR3 is 15 amino acids long. CDR3 protein: CASSLGGQGSHEQYF. CDR3 coding DNA: TGCGCCAGCAGCTTGGGGGGACAGGGGTCCCACGAGCAGTACTTC.